Listed here are 13 T cell receptor beta chains from one sample, sequenced in a study of blood T cell repertoires in COVID-19. Data came from immunoSEQ multiplex PCR; TCRdb stores just in-frame clones and leaves some out. The sample contains under 150,000 clones, more than 75% of which appear only once. The sample was peripheral blood. These TCRs come from a man in his forties or fifties with active COVID-19.

V usage is TRBV18 and J usage is TRBJ1-5; maybe TRBD1 (5 bases). Germline V gives CDR1 KGHSH, CDR2 LQKENI. The CDR3 contains 14 residues. V was shortened by 6 bases and J by 7 bases, with 16 bases between the two germline ends. DNA of the CDR3: TGTGCCAGCTCCAAGGGGAGGGAAGGGCAGCCCCAGCATTTT. Amino acid sequence: CASSKGREGQPQHF.

The V gene is TRBV2, the J gene TRBJ2-4; possible D gene TRBD2, 5 bases. Germline CDR1 is SNHLY and CDR2 is FYNNEI. V was trimmed by 4 bases and J by 14 bases, leaving 15 bases between them. This CDR3 has 12 residues. For the CDR3, the DNA is TGTGCCAGCAGTGGGCCCGTTGGGCGGGAGTACTTC. It is translated as CASSGPVGREYF.

This chain connects TRBV5-4 to TRBJ2-5; 8 bases map to TRBD2. Germline V gene lookup returns CDR1 SGHNT and CDR2 YYREEE (reference sequence). This CDR3 is built from 15 residues. The junction had 3 bases not matched to a gene; V was cut back by 0 bases and J by 2 bases. The CDR3 loop reads CASSLGTSLQETQYF. DNA for the CDR3: TGTGCCAGCAGCTTGGGGACTAGCCTTCAAGAGACCCAGTACTTC.

V is TRBV18 and J is TRBJ1-2, with D possibly TRBD1 on 5 matching bases. The V end lost 3 bases, the J end lost 5 bases, and 13 bases lay between the germline ends. The germline V gene encodes CDR1 KGHSH and CDR2 LQKENI. The CDR3 has 14 residues. The CDR3 DNA is TGTGCCAGCTCACCGAACCTACAGGAGTATGGCTACACCTTC. Translating gives CASSPNLQEYGYTF. Full variable domain (rest looked up from reference TRBV18 and TRBJ1-2): NAGVMQNPRHLVRRRGQEARLRCSPMKGHSHVYWYRQLPEEGLKFMVYLQKENIIDESGMPKERFSAEFPKEGPSILRIQQVVRGDSAAYFCASSPNLQEYGYTFGSGTRLTVV.

The chain combines TRBV11-3 with TRBJ2-1, with 9 nucleotides matching TRBD2. The CDR3 has 13 residues. Losses at the gene ends were 0 bases for V and 14 bases for J; bases not matched to a gene: 5. Germline-derived CDR1 and CDR2 are SGHNT and YENEEA. CDR3 sequence: CASSLDGLAGEFF. DNA for the CDR3: TGTGCCAGCAGCTTAGATGGGTTAGCGGGAGAGTTCTTC.

This clone was seen just once. This chain connects TRBV2 to TRBJ1-1; no clear D gene. The CDR3 spans 16 residues. V was clipped by 8 bases and J by 5 bases, with 24 bases between them. Per the germline V gene, CDR1 is SNHLY and CDR2 is FYNNEI. CDR3 bases: TGTGCCAGCCGGTTGGATGTGGGCCGAACGGGGACTGAAGCTTTCTTT. This encodes CASRLDVGRTGTEAFF.

This clone was recorded once. The V call is TRBV6-5, the J call TRBJ2-3, with 10 positions matching TRBD2. V lost 6 bases and J lost 8; bases outside the gene matches: 8. The CDR3 has 14 residues. The V gene's germline CDR1 is MNHEY and CDR2 SVGAGI. The CDR3 sequence: CASRPAGGPGTQYF. CDR3 coding DNA: TGTGCCAGCAGGCCAGCGGGGGGGCCAGGTACGCAGTATTTT.

This chain connects TRBV7-6 to TRBJ2-2; TRBD2 is a possible D gene (6 bases). The germline CDR1 and CDR2 sequences are SGHVS and FNYEAQ. V lost 2 bases and J 6 bases, leaving 13 bases between the germline ends. The CDR3 sequence is 15 residues long. CDR3 DNA sequence: TGTGCCAGCAGCTTACGGCTAGCGAGCGCCGGGGAGCTGTTTTTT. Amino acids: CASSLRLASAGELFF.

The chain has TRBV24-1 and TRBJ2-3, with a weak D call TRBD1 (6 bases). Germline V gene sequence: CDR1 KGHDR, CDR2 SFDVKD. The CDR3 spans 14 residues. Deletions cut 9 bases from V and 0 bases from J, with 12 bases between. CDR3 loop: CATEGQGSTDTQYF. DNA of the CDR3: TGTGCCACCGAGGGCCAGGGGAGCACAGATACGCAGTATTTT.

This clone has a single count. V usage is TRBV7-9 and J usage is TRBJ1-2; 7 nucleotides match TRBD1. The CDR3 sequence is 13 residues long. V trimming: 5 bases; J trimming: 6 bases; junction bases outside the gene matches: 6. CDR1 is SEHNR and CDR2 is FQNEAQ in the germline V gene (reference sequence). This CDR3 is CASSVAGGDGYTF. In DNA, the CDR3 is TGTGCCAGCAGCGTCGCAGGGGGAGATGGCTACACCTTC.

The J gene is TRBJ2-3, the V gene TRBV7-8, with D possibly being TRBD2 (6 bases). Germline V gene lookup returns CDR1 SGHVS and CDR2 FQNEAQ. This CDR3 is 16 amino acids long. Trimming shortened V by 4 bases and J by 6 bases, and 20 bases separated the two germline ends. The CDR3 here is CASSWPGDSGEDTQYF. In DNA form, the CDR3 reads TGTGCCAGCAGCTGGCCTGGGGACTCGGGGGAGGATACGCAGTATTTT.

V and J are TRBV29-1 and TRBJ2-3; TRBD2 might be the D (6 bases). This CDR3 spans 13 amino acids. V was pared by 7 bases and J by 1 base, with 12 bases between. CDR1 and CDR2 (germline): SQVTM, ANQGSEA. CDR3 sequence reads: CSANGGGTDTQYF. The CDR3 bases are TGCAGCGCCAACGGGGGAGGCACAGATACGCAGTATTTT.

The chain couples TRBV18 to TRBJ1-2; 12 nucleotides match TRBD1. CDR1 is KGHSH, CDR2 LQKENI, per germline. The ends lost 3 bases at V and 7 bases at J; junction bases unmatched: 3. The CDR3 has 14 amino acids. CDR3: CASSPGQGAVGYTF. CDR3 sequence (DNA): TGTGCCAGCTCACCGGGACAGGGGGCTGTTGGCTACACCTTC.